A single sample is the source of the 3 T cell receptor beta chains below, sequenced in a study of T cell responses to AZD1222 COVID-19 vaccine. Some clones are missing from TCRdb's copy, which holds only in-frame ones; the method was immunoSEQ multiplex PCR. This table holds 180,000 or so clones, roughly 91% found once. The material sequenced was peripheral blood, taken 28 days after the second AZD1222 dose. Receptor source: an adult who received the AZD1222 COVID-19 vaccine.

The chain is built from TRBV4-3 and TRBJ2-3; 9 bases map to TRBD2. From germline, CDR1 is LGHNA and CDR2 YSLEER. V lost 3 bases and J lost 3; bases outside the gene matches: 4. This CDR3 region has 15 residues. Here the CDR3 reads CASSQVAGETDTQYF. CDR3 DNA: TGCGCCAGCAGCCAGGTAGCGGGAGAGACAGATACGCAGTATTTT.

This chain uses TRBV21-1 with TRBJ1-6; TRBD1 was called by the table and not checked on the DNA. TRBV21-1 is a pseudogene segment. This CDR3 comprises 15 residues. In DNA, the CDR3 is TGTGCCAGCAGCTCTTACCCAGGGCGTAATTCACCCCTCCACTTT. The encoded protein is CASSSYPGRNSPLHF.

The rearrangement uses TRBV28 and TRBJ2-7; 13 bases are a match to TRBD2. The germline gives CDR1 MDHEN, CDR2 SYDVKM. Losses at the gene ends were 5 bases for V and 4 bases for J; bases not matched to a gene: 14. The CDR3 covers 18 residues. CDR3 residues: CASSPLTLAGGSPYEQYF. The CDR3 region has the DNA TGTGCCAGCAGTCCTCTTACACTAGCGGGAGGGTCCCCTTACGAGCAGTACTTC.